This TCR beta chain was sequenced in a study of T cells in localized non-small cell lung cancer. Overall study findings and caveats: The study detected a median 57 of the top 100 tumor clones in adjacent lung. Uninvolved adjacent lung showed peak T cell clonality, exceeding tumor. Only one tumor region went through sequencing, so heterogeneity may still be there. Overall survival was longer when the density of T cells in the blood was higher.

Comment on this clone: Its cognate antigen is unknown.

Sequencing was performed with immunoSEQ multiplex PCR; in TCRdb, only in-frame clones are kept and a portion is missing. The sample lists 5,200 or so clones; roughly 88% were seen once. V was pared by 5 bases and J by 11 bases, with 7 bases of the junction left unmatched. The length of the CDR3 is 14 residues. The germline V gene has CDR1 LNHDA and CDR2 SQIVND (reference sequence). This TCR came from a female donor older than 55 with stage II lung adenocarcinoma. The sample here was peripheral blood mononuclear cells, taken before any cancer treatment. This chain joins TRBV19 and TRBJ1-6, with 9 bases that match TRBD1. This chain's CDR3 is CASSLGQGITPLHF. The CDR3, as DNA: TGTGCCAGTAGTCTGGGACAGGGTATTACACCCCTCCACTTT.